This T cell receptor beta chain emerged from a study of T cells of healthy individuals. This clonotype was counted at least ten times. This CDR3 has 12 residues. Germline V gene lookup returns CDR1 SEHNR and CDR2 FQNEAQ (reference sequence). V shed 3 bases and J shed 8 bases, with 7 bases lying between them. TCRdb used MiXCR to reprocess the 5' RACE reads, holding one entry per CDR3 protein. This sample carries under 70,000 distinct CDR3 sequences, approximately 14% of them seen once, and the ten largest clones take roughly a sixth. The V gene is TRBV7-9, the J gene TRBJ1-4; possibly TRBD1 for D (5 bases). This receptor was identified in a human donor in good health. The CDR3 sequence is CASSLNREKLFF. The CDR3 nucleotides read TGTGCCAGCAGCTTGAACAGGGAAAAACTGTTTTTT.